This TCR beta chain appears in the sequencing data of a study of blood T cell repertoires in COVID-19. Whole-study context: Acute and convalescent COVID-19 specimens originated in the United States, Italy and Spain. PBMCs, B-cell-depleted T cells, or T cells provided the cDNA or gDNA that made up the material.

In the original workflow: Quantification of nucleated cells was approximated via reference gene primer amplification. Measured with immunoSEQ multiplex PCR; TCRdb has only the in-frame clones, and not every one. The DNA gave D and trimming, while V, J and clone size come from that table. The table has about 130,000 clones, around 76% seen once. The germline V gene encodes CDR1 SGHTS and CDR2 YDEGEE. The CDR3 is 17 residues long. V shed 4 bases, J shed 7 bases, and the junction held 14 bases outside the gene matches. In this sample, this clone turned up many times. This sequence joins TRBV5-8 and TRBJ2-4; 10 positions match TRBD2. This sequence originates from a human donor in a cohort sampled during active COVID-19. Sequencing was carried out using peripheral blood. The CDR3 spells CASSLLAGAGWANIQYF. The CDR3 DNA follows: TGTGCCAGCAGCCTTCTAGCGGGGGCCGGGTGGGCGAACATTCAGTACTTC.